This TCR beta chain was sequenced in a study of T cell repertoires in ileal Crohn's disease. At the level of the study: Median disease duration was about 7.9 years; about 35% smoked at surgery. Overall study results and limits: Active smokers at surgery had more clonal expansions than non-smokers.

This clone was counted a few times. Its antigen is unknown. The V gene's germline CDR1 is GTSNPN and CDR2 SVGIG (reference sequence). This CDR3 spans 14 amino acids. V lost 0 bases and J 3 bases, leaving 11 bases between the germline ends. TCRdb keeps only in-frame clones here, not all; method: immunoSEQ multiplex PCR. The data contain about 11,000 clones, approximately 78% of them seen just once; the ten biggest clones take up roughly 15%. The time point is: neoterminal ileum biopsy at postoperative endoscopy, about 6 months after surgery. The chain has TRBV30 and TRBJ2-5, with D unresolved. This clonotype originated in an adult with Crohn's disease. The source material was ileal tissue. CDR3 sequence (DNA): TGTGCCTGGAGTGTAGGTGGGCCAGAAGAGACCCAGTACTTC. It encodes CAWSVGGPEETQYF.